This TCR beta chain originates from a study of tumor and adjacent non-tumor tissue in lung cancer. RNA was extracted from bulk tissue without any cell sorting. The library came from three nested PCR rounds adapted from ARM-PCR protocols. In TCRdb, the multiplex PCR reads were re-called with MiXCR into one record per CDR3 protein. Of under 100,000 distinct CDR3 sequences listed, roughly 75% were seen once; the top ten hold 10% to 15%. CDR3 length: 16 residues. Germline-derived CDR1 and CDR2 are MNHNS and SASEGT. Trimming removed 8 bases at V and 0 bases at J, with 20 bases between. V is TRBV6-1 and J is TRBJ2-7; possible D gene TRBD2, 5 bases. The sample comprised lung tumor tissue. This receptor was obtained from a woman in her seventies with non-small cell lung cancer. CDR3 nucleotide sequence: TGTGCCAGCTGCACCTCATTTAGCGTCCTCTCCTACGAGCAGTACTTC. Protein: CASCTSFSVLSYEQYF.